This TCR beta chain comes out of a study of OX40 agonist ivuxolimab in advanced cancers. General study findings and limits: Dose levels from 0.1 to 3.0 mg/kg saw CD4+ and CD8+ blood T cells expand clonally by week 6.

A note on this clone: Its antigen is unidentified.

The repertoire was sequenced with immunoSEQ multiplex PCR; TCRdb's copy has only in-frame clones and lacks some. The data hold some 74,000 clones, with over 75% observed a single time. V lost 0 bases to trimming and J lost 7 bases, with 9 bases between them. From germline, CDR1 is MNHNS and CDR2 SASEGT. The CDR3 covers 14 residues. This clonotype originated in an adult with an advanced solid tumor such as melanoma, head and neck, liver or kidney cancer. The chain carries TRBV6-1 and TRBJ2-2; D not resolved. Sequenced here: CD4+ or CD8+ T cells sorted from blood, sampled in a trial of the OX40 agonist ivuxolimab. The CDR3 DNA sequence: TGTGCCAGCAGTGAAGCGCGACTGAGCGGGGAGCTGTTTTTT. Protein sequence: CASSEARLSGELFF.